This T cell receptor (beta chain) emerged from a study of T cell repertoires in cytomegalovirus infection. Overall study: Public TCR beta signatures marked donors with CMV infection and the matching HLA.

General observations from the study: Ex vivo, HLA-C-restricted CMV-specific TCR beta clonotypes prevailed over the rest of the response.

Points on this clonotype: Its antigen remains unknown.

Each CDR3 protein is one row after TCRdb ran MiXCR on the reads. In the table there are some 920,000 distinct CDR3 sequences, 25% to 40% of which are singletons. The CDR3 runs to 17 residues. V lost 7 bases and J lost 7; bases outside the gene matches: 18. Germline CDR1 reads SNHLY; CDR2 reads FYNNEI. The chain links TRBV2 to TRBJ2-7; 11 bases line up with TRBD2. The source was cultured CD8+ T cells from PBMCs, collected from culture after CMV antigen stimulation. This sequence was found in a human donor in good health (CMV status not recorded). Some clones in this sample may be carry-over from other donors' samples. CDR3 residues: CASTQIPGLAVVGEQYV. As DNA, the CDR3 is TGTGCCAGCACCCAAATTCCGGGACTAGCGGTTGTGGGAGAGCAGTACGTC.